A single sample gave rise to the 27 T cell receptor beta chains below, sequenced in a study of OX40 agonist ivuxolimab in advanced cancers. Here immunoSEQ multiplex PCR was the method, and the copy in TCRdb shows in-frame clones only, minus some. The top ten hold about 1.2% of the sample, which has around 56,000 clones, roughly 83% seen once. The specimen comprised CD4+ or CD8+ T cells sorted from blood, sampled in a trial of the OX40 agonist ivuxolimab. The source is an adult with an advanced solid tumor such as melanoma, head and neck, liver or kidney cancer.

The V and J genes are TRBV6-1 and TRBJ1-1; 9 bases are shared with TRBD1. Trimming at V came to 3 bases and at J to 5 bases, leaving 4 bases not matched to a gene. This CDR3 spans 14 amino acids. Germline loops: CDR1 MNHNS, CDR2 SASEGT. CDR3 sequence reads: CASSDGTGWTEAFF. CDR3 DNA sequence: TGTGCCAGCAGTGACGGGACAGGGTGGACTGAAGCTTTCTTT.

The CDR3 here is CASSLQGTYGYTF. In DNA, the CDR3 is TGTGCCAGCAGCTTACAGGGAACCTATGGCTACACCTTC. This chain uses TRBV7-9 with TRBJ1-2; maybe TRBD1 (5 bases). CDR3 length: 13 residues. Trimming took off 2 bases at V and 4 bases at J, with 8 bases between the two ends. Germline V gene sequence: CDR1 SEHNR, CDR2 FQNEAQ (reference sequence).

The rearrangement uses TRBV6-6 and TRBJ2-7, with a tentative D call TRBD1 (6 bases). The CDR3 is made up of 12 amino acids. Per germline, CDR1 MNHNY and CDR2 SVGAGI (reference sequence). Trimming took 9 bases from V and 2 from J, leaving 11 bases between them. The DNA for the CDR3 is TGTGCCAGTGGGGACACCACCTACGAGCAGTACTTC. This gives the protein CASGDTTYEQYF.

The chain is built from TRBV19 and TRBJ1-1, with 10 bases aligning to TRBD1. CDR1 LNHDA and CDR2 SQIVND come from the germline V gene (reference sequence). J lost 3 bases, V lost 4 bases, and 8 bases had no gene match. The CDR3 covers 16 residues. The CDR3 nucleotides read TGTGCCAGTAGTAGGAGGACAGGGGGGAAAGACACTGAAGCTTTCTTT. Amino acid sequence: CASSRRTGGKDTEAFF. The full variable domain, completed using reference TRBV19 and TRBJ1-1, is DGGITQSPKYLFRKEGQNVTLSCEQNLNHDAMYWYRQDPGQGLRLIYYSQIVNDFQKGDIAEGYSVSREKKESFPLTVTSAQKNPTAFYLCASSRRTGGKDTEAFFGQGTRLTVV.

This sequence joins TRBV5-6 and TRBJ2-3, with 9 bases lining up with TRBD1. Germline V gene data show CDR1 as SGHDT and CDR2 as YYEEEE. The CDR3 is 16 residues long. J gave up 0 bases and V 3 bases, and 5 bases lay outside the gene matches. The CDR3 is CASSYRQGGSTDTQYF. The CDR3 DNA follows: TGTGCCAGCAGCTACCGACAGGGGGGGAGCACAGATACGCAGTATTTT. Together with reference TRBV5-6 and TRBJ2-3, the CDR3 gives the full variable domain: DAGVTQSPTHLIKTRGQQVTLRCSPKSGHDTVSWYQQALGQGPQFIFQYYEEEERQRGNFPDRFSGHQFPNYSSELNVNALLLGDSALYLCASSYRQGGSTDTQYFGPGTRLTVL.

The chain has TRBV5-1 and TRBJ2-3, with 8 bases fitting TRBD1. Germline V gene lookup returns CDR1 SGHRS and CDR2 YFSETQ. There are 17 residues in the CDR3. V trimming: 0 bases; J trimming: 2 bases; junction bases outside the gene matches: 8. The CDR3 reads CASSLGGTGQATDTQYF. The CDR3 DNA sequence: TGCGCCAGCAGCTTGGGGGGGACGGGACAGGCCACAGATACGCAGTATTTT. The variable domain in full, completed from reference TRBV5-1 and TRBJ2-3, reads KAGVTQTPRYLIKTRGQQVTLSCSPISGHRSVSWYQQTPGQGLQFLFEYFSETQRNKGNFPGRFSGRQFSNSRSEMNVSTLELGDSALYLCASSLGGTGQATDTQYFGPGTRLTVL.

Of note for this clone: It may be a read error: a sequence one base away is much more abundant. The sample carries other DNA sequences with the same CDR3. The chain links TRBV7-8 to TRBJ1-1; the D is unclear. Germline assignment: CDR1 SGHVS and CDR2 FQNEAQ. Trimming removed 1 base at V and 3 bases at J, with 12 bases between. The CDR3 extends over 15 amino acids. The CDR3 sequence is CASSLVLGIDTEAFF. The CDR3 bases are TGTGCCAGCAGCTTAGTCCTGGGAATAGACACTGAAGCTTTCTTT.

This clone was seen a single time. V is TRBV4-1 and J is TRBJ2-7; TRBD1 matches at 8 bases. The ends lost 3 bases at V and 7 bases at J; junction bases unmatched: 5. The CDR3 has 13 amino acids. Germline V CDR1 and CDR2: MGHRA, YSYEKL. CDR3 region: CASSHQGAREQYF. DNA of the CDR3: TGCGCCAGCAGCCATCAGGGGGCGCGGGAGCAGTACTTC.

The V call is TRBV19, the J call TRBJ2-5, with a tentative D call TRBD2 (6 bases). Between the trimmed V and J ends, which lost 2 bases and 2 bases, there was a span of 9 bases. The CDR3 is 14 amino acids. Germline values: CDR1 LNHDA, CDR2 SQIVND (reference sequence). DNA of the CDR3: TGTGCCAGTAGTATAACCGGGGGACAAGAGACCCAGTACTTC. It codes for CASSITGGQETQYF.

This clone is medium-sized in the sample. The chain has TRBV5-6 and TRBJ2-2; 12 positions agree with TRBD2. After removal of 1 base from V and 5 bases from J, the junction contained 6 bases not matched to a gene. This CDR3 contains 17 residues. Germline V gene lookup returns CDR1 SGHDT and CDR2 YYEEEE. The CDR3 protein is CASSLFTSGGITGELFF. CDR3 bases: TGTGCCAGCAGCTTGTTCACTAGCGGGGGGATTACCGGGGAGCTGTTTTTT. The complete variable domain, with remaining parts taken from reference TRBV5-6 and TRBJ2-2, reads DAGVTQSPTHLIKTRGQQVTLRCSPKSGHDTVSWYQQALGQGPQFIFQYYEEEERQRGNFPDRFSGHQFPNYSSELNVNALLLGDSALYLCASSLFTSGGITGELFFGEGSRLTVL.

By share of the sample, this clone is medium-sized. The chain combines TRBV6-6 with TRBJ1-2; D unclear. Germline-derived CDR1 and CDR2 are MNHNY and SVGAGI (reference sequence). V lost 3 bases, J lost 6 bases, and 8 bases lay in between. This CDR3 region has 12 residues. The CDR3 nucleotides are TGTGCCAGCAGTTATGCCGGGGATGGCTACACCTTC. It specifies CASSYAGDGYTF.

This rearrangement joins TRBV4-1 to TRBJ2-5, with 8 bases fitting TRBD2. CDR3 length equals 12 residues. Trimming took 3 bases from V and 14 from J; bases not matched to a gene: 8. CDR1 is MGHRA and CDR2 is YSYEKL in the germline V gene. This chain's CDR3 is CASSQSTSASYF. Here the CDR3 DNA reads TGCGCCAGCAGCCAGTCGACTAGCGCATCCTACTTC.

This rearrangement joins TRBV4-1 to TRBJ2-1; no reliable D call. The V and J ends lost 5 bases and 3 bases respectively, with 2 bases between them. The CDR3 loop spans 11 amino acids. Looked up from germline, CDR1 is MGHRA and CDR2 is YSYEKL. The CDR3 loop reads CASSYYNEQFF. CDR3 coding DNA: TGCGCCAGCAGCTACTACAATGAGCAGTTCTTC.

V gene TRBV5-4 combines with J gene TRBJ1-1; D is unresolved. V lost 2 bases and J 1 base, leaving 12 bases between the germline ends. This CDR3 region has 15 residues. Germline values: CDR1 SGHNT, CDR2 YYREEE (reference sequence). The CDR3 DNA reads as TGTGCCAGCAGCTTACAGACCGGGGAGAACACTGAAGCTTTCTTT. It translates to CASSLQTGENTEAFF.

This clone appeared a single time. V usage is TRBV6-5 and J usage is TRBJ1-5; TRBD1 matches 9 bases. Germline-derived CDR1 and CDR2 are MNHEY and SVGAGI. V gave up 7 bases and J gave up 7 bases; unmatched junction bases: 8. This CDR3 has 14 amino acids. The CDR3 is CASTDRTGEQPQHF. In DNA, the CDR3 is TGTGCCAGCACTGATAGGACAGGGGAACAGCCCCAGCATTTT.

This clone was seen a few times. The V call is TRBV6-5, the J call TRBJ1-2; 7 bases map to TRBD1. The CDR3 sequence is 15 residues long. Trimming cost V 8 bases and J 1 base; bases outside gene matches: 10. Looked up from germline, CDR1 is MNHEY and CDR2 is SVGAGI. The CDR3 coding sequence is TGTGCCAGCGCATCCACAGGGGACCTTAACTATGGCTACACCTTC. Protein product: CASASTGDLNYGYTF.

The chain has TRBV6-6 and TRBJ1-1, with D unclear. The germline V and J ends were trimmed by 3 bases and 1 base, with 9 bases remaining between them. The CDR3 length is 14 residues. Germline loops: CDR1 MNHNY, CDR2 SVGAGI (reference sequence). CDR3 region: CASSYRFRNTEAFF. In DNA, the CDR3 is TGTGCCAGCAGTTATAGATTTAGGAACACTGAAGCTTTCTTT.

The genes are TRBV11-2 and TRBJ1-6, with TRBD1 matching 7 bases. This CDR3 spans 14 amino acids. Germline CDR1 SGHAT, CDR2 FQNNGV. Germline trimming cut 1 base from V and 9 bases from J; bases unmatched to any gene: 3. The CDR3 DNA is TGTGCCAGCAGCTTAGGACAGGGAAGTTCACCCCTCCACTTT. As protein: CASSLGQGSSPLHF.

Here the CDR3 DNA reads TGTGCCAGTAGTATAGATCCTGGGACAGGAAAGACCCAGTACTTC. Its translation is CASSIDPGTGKTQYF. The genes are TRBV19 and TRBJ2-5, with 8 nucleotides matching TRBD1. Germline loops: CDR1 LNHDA, CDR2 SQIVND (reference sequence). Trimming cost V 0 bases and J 6 bases; bases outside gene matches: 6. The CDR3 totals 15 residues.

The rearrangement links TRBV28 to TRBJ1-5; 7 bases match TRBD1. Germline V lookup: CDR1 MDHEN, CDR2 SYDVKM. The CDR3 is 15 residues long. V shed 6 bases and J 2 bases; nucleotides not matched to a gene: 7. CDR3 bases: TGTGCCAGCAGCTGGGGGCAGGGGGGCAATCAGCCCCAGCATTTT. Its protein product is CASSWGQGGNQPQHF.

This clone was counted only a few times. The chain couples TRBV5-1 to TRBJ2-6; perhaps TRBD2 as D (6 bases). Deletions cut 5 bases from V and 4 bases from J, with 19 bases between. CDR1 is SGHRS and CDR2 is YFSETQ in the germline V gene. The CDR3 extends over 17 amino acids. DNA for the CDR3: TGCGCCAGCAGTCTGACGACCGGGACTGCAGGGGCCAACGTCCTGACTTTC. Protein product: CASSLTTGTAGANVLTF.

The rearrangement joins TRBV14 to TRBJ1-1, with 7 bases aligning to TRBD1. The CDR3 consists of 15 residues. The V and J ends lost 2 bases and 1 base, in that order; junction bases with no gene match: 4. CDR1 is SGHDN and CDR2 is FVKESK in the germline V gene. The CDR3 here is CASSQLDRANTEAFF. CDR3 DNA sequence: TGTGCCAGCAGCCAACTAGACAGGGCGAACACTGAAGCTTTCTTT. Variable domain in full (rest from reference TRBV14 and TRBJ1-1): EAGVTQFPSHSVIEKGQTVTLRCDPISGHDNLYWYRRVMGKEIKFLLHFVKESKQDESGMPNNRFLAERTGGTYSTLKVQPAELEDSGVYFCASSQLDRANTEAFFGQGTRLTVV.

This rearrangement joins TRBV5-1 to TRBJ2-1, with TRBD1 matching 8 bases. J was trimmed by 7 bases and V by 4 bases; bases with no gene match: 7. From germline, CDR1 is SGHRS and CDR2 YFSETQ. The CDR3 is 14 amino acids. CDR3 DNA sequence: TGCGCCAGCAGCCTGTTACAGGGGGGAAATGAGCAGTTCTTC. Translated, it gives CASSLLQGGNEQFF.

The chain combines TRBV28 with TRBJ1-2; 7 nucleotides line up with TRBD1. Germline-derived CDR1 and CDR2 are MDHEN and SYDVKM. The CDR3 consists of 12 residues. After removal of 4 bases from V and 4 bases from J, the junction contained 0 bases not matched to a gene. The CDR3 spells CASSSGGYGYTF. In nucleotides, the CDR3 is TGTGCCAGCAGTTCAGGGGGCTATGGCTACACCTTC.

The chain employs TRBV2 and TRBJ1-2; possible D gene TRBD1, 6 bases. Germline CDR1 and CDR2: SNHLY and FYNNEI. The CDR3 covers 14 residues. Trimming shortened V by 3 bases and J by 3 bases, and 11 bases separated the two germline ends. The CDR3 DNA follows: TGTGCCAGCAGTGATACGGGGGCGGACTATGGCTACACCTTC. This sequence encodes CASSDTGADYGYTF.

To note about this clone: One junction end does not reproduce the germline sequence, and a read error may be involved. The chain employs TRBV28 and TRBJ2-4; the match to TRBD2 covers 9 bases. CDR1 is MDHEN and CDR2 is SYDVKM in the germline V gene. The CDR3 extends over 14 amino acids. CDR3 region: CASSLTPRELAGRF. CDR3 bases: TGTGCCAGCAGTCTAACCCCCAGGGAGCTAGCGGGACGCTTC.

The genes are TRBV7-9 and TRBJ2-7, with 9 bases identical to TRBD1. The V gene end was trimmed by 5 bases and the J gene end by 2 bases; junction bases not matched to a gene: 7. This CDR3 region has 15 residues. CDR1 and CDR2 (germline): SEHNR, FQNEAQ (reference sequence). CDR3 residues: CASSMMGQGTYEQYF. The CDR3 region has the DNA TGTGCCAGCAGCATGATGGGACAGGGTACCTACGAGCAGTACTTC.